Sequencing of this TCR beta chain was carried out in a study of blood T cells in healthy people across ages. Across the whole study: Roughly one uniquely barcoded beta molecule per two T cells was captured. General study points: Versus aged donors, long-lived donors had higher diversity and more naive CD4+ cells.

Researchers isolated at least 6.5 million PBMCs per sample. Primed by a sample-barcoded 5' primer and a J-beta primer mix, a second PCR proceeded for 7 to 11 cycles. Each CDR3 protein is one row after TCRdb ran MiXCR on the 5' RACE reads. The data hold 800,000 or so distinct CDR3 sequences, with 25% observed a single time. In this sample, this clonotype turned up a few times. Its antigen remains unknown. Unmatched junction bases numbered 7, after V lost 3 bases and J lost 3 bases. In germline, CDR1 is SEHNR, CDR2 FQNEAQ (reference sequence). The CDR3 runs to 15 residues. This sample was shared with a second study, whose subject was T cells of mothers and their children.

Sequencing was carried out using blood. This TCR was sampled from a boy aged 5-17 years in good health. The V gene is TRBV7-9, the J gene TRBJ1-2, with 7 bases that match TRBD1. The DNA of the CDR3 is TGTGCCAGCAGCTTGTCGACAGGGCTTGACTATGGCTACACCTTC. It codes for CASSLSTGLDYGYTF. The full variable domain, its missing parts supplied by reference TRBV7-9 and TRBJ1-2, is DTGVSQNPRHKITKRGQNVTFRCDPISEHNRLYWYRQTLGQGPEFLTYFQNEAQLEKSRLLSDRFSAERPKGSFSTLEIQRTEQGDSAMYLCASSLSTGLDYGYTFGSGTRLTVV.